The rows below give T cell receptor beta chains drawn from one sample of a study of post-analysis software for immune sequencing data. Using its own MiXCR run on the PCR reads, TCRdb lists one record per CDR3 protein. The sample includes 750,000 to 950,000 distinct CDR3 sequences, roughly 58% of them seen just once. Sequenced material: blood. Receptors originate from a girl aged 10 to 17 with multiple sclerosis. Each CDR3 is given with its conserved first and last residue. A D gene is named only where the DNA matches it firmly. Clone size is stated in some rows and not others, as once, few, many or a class when expanded.

D	V	size	J	DNA	CDR3
TRBD2	TRBV4-2	.	TRBJ2-3	TGTGCCAGCAGCCAAACTTCGCCCGGGACTAGTACGTATTTT	CASSQTSPGTSTYF
TRBD1	TRBV7-3	.	TRBJ1-2	TGTGCCAGCAGCCGGACAGGGGGCGGGAGCTATGGCTACACCTTC	CASSRTGGGSYGYTF
.	TRBV20-1	.	TRBJ2-3	TGCAGTGCACCATCTAGCGGCACAGATACGCAGTATTTT	CSAPSSGTDTQYF
TRBD2	TRBV20-1	.	TRBJ2-3	TGCAGTGCTCGACCGGGACTACCCACAGATACGCAGTATTTT	CSARPGLPTDTQYF
.	TRBV2	few	TRBJ2-1	TGTGCCAGCAGCTCAGGTGGGCAGGGGGGATGGAATGAGCAGTTCTTC	CASSSGGQGGWNEQFF
.	TRBV14	few	TRBJ2-7	TGTGCCAGCAGCCCGCCCCTTCGGGGGCCCTACGAGCAGTACTTC	CASSPPLRGPYEQYF
.	TRBV6-1	.	TRBJ1-5	TGTGCCAGCAGTGTGGAGACAGGTCAGCCCCAGCATTTT	CASSVETGQPQHF
.	TRBV5-1	.	TRBJ2-7	TGCGCCAGCAGCGGGGACTTTCAGTACGAGCAGTACTTC	CASSGDFQYEQYF
TRBD1	TRBV7-9	.	TRBJ2-3	TGTGCCAGCAGCTTCACGGGACAGGGAGTAGATACGCAGTATTTT	CASSFTGQGVDTQYF
.	TRBV20-1	.	TRBJ2-3	TGCAGTGCTAGAGAAGTTAGCAGAGATACGCAGTATTTT	CSAREVSRDTQYF
.	TRBV18	.	TRBJ1-2	TGTGCCAGCTCACCACCGAGGGAGGAGAACTATGGCTACACCTTC	CASSPPREENYGYTF
TRBD2	TRBV20-1	.	TRBJ2-5	TGCAGTGCCAGCGGCGGGGGGCCCACAAAAGAGACCCAGTACTTC	CSASGGGPTKETQYF
.	TRBV7-2	.	TRBJ2-7	TGTGCCAGCAGCCCCCGGTACTACGAGCAGTACTTC	CASSPRYYEQYF
.	TRBV12-3/TRBV12-4	few	TRBJ1-4	TGTGCCAGCAGTTTACCGGGGGAAGGTGAAAAACTGTTTTTT	CASSLPGEGEKLFF
.	TRBV24-1	.	TRBJ2-5	TGTGCCACCAGTGATCCCGACGGATTCGGGGAGACCCAGTACTTC	CATSDPDGFGETQYF
.	TRBV12-3/TRBV12-4	.	TRBJ1-4	TGTGCCAGCAGCCAAGCGACCGCCCCAGGGTCCCTGGGAAAACTGTTTTTT	CASSQATAPGSLGKLFF
.	TRBV7-9	.	TRBJ2-1	TGTGCCAGCAGCTGGGGTGAAGCGTCTGAGCAGTTCTTC	CASSWGEASEQFF
TRBD2	TRBV20-1	.	TRBJ2-7	TGCAGTGCTAGAGATTATGCGTTAGCGGGAGTAGGCGAGCAGTACTTC	CSARDYALAGVGEQYF
TRBD2	TRBV7-6	.	TRBJ2-5	TGTGCCAGCAGCTTAATGACTAGCCAAGCTGGGACCCAGTACTTC	CASSLMTSQAGTQYF
.	TRBV16	once	TRBJ2-1	TGTGCCAGCAGCCAATCGGGGCCCGATGAGCAGTTCTTC	CASSQSGPDEQFF
.	TRBV29-1	.	TRBJ2-7	TGCAGCGTTGAAACCCCGAACTACGAGCAGTACTTC	CSVETPNYEQYF
TRBD1	TRBV7-9	.	TRBJ2-7	TGTGCCAGCAGCTTTTACCCCCTAGGGACAGGGGGCTTGGACGAGCAGTACTTC	CASSFYPLGTGGLDEQYF
.	TRBV6-5	.	TRBJ2-7	TGTGCCAGCAGTTACCATACATCCGGGACACCGTACGAGCAGTACTTC	CASSYHTSGTPYEQYF